The 26 T cell receptor beta chains listed next were all sequenced from one sample in a study of blood T cell repertoires in COVID-19. Libraries were prepared by immunoSEQ multiplex PCR; TCRdb keeps only in-frame clonotypes and omits some of them. Among approximately 300,000 clones listed, approximately 85% were seen once. Sequenced material: peripheral blood. These receptors all come from a human donor with COVID-19, enrolled during active disease. The donor label of this sample is uncertain.

The J gene is TRBJ2-3, the V gene TRBV28; the D gene is possibly TRBD1 (5 bases). This CDR3 is 15 amino acids long. Germline lookup yields CDR1 MDHEN and CDR2 SYDVKM. Trimming stripped 5 bases from V and 0 bases from J, with 12 bases between. The CDR3 DNA reads TGTGCCAGCAGTGTTGGGGCAGCTAGCACAGATACGCAGTATTTT. Its protein product is CASSVGAASTDTQYF.

V usage is TRBV2 and J usage is TRBJ2-7; D not certain. Germline V gene sequence: CDR1 SNHLY, CDR2 FYNNEI. Trimming cost V 4 bases and J 1 base, with 5 bases left between them. The CDR3 runs 12 residues. For the CDR3, the DNA is TGTGCCAGCAGTGCCCTGTCCTACGAGCAGTACTTC. This codes for CASSALSYEQYF.

The V gene is TRBV4-3, the J gene TRBJ2-1; D is perhaps TRBD1 (6 bases). CDR1 is LGHNA and CDR2 is YSLEER in the germline V gene. This CDR3 comprises 14 residues. Trimming cost V 1 base and J 4 bases, with 8 bases left between them. The CDR3 loop is CASSQGQEYNEQFF. The CDR3 DNA reads TGCGCCAGCAGCCAAGGACAGGAATACAATGAGCAGTTCTTC.

The chain joins TRBV2 to TRBJ1-2; 9 bases match TRBD1. The germline V gene encodes CDR1 SNHLY and CDR2 FYNNEI. V dropped 3 bases and J dropped 8; count of bases not matched to a gene: 13. This CDR3 spans 16 amino acids. In DNA form, the CDR3 reads TGTGCCAGCAGTGAGGGGGACAGGGTTCGCTGGAGAGGCTACACCTTC. Its translation is CASSEGDRVRWRGYTF.

This clone showed up just a few times. At the DNA level, this CDR3 is encoded by other sequences in the same sample as well. The J gene is TRBJ1-5, the V gene TRBV30, with D uncertain. The CDR3 runs 13 residues. Trimming stripped 3 bases from V and 4 bases from J, with 10 bases between. CDR1 is GTSNPN, CDR2 SVGIG, per germline (reference sequence). The DNA for the CDR3 is TGTGCCTGGAGCGGAGGACCAAATCAGCCCCAGCATTTT. It encodes CAWSGGPNQPQHF. Combining the CDR3 with reference TRBV30 and TRBJ1-5 gives the whole variable domain SQTIHQWPATLVQPVGSPLSLECTVEGTSNPNLYWYRQAAGRGLQLLFYSVGIGQISSEVPQNLSASRPQDRQFILSSKKLLLSDSGFYLCAWSGGPNQPQHFGDGTRLSIL.

The V and J genes are TRBV7-3 and TRBJ1-6; TRBD1 aligns across 7 bases. This CDR3 is 16 amino acids long. V dropped 2 bases and J dropped 5; count of bases not matched to a gene: 6. Germline CDR1 and CDR2: SGHTA and FQGTGA. The CDR3 region is CASSLAPTGDNSPLHF. The CDR3 DNA follows: TGTGCCAGCAGCTTAGCCCCCACAGGGGATAATTCACCCCTCCACTTT.

The chain links TRBV6-1 to TRBJ2-7; no clear D. The CDR3 has 15 residues. V lost 3 bases and J 3 bases, leaving 15 bases between the germline ends. Germline CDR1 is MNHNS and CDR2 is SASEGT. The CDR3 DNA sequence: TGTGCCAGCAGTGAGGTTGCCCTAGTGGACTACGAGCAGTACTTC. Its translation is CASSEVALVDYEQYF.

V is TRBV5-4 and J is TRBJ2-5; D gene ambiguous. Deletions cut 0 bases from V and 0 bases from J, with 6 bases between. The CDR3 is made up of 14 amino acids. Germline V CDR1 and CDR2: SGHNT, YYREEE (reference sequence). CDR3 in DNA: TGTGCCAGCAGCTTGGGCCACTACCAAGAGACCCAGTACTTC. Protein product: CASSLGHYQETQYF.

This clone has only a few counts. The chain uses TRBV30 and TRBJ1-5; D is undetermined. V lost 5 bases, J lost 7 bases, and 15 bases lay in between. Germline V gene lookup returns CDR1 GTSNPN and CDR2 SVGIG (reference sequence). The CDR3 has 13 amino acids. The CDR3 spells CAWATGLGQPQHF. The CDR3 DNA sequence: TGTGCCTGGGCCACGGGGTTAGGGCAGCCCCAGCATTTT.

The chain combines TRBV28 with TRBJ2-2, with 7 nucleotides matching TRBD2. J lost 1 base, V lost 7 bases, and 3 bases had no gene match. This CDR3 is built from 14 residues. Germline CDR1 is MDHEN and CDR2 is SYDVKM. CDR3 DNA: TGTGCCAGCAATAGCGGGTGGAACACCGGGGAGCTGTTTTTT. This codes for CASNSGWNTGELFF.

V and J are TRBV27 and TRBJ2-2; TRBD1 matches 9 bases. The CDR3 is made up of 17 amino acids. Germline trimming cut 5 bases from V and 5 bases from J; bases unmatched to any gene: 12. Germline V lookup: CDR1 MNHEY, CDR2 SMNVEV (reference sequence). The DNA for the CDR3 is TGTGCCAGCAGTAAATCACAGGGGGCTGGGTATACCGGGGAGCTGTTTTTT. Protein: CASSKSQGAGYTGELFF.

The gene calls are TRBV30 and TRBJ1-1; a possible D gene is TRBD1 (5 bases). The length of the CDR3 is 16 residues. The germline V and J ends were trimmed by 4 bases and 1 base, with 19 bases remaining between them. Germline V gene lookup returns CDR1 GTSNPN and CDR2 SVGIG (reference sequence). As DNA, the CDR3 is TGTGCCTGGATCGAGGCAGGGCCTTTCAGGAACACTGAAGCTTTCTTT. Amino acid sequence: CAWIEAGPFRNTEAFF.

The chain couples TRBV2 to TRBJ1-2, with TRBD1 matching 10 bases. The CDR3 runs to 14 residues. V shed 4 bases and J 3 bases; nucleotides not matched to a gene: 2. Germline CDR1 reads SNHLY; CDR2 reads FYNNEI. CDR3 in amino acids: CASSGQGADYGYTF. In DNA form, the CDR3 reads TGTGCCAGCAGTGGACAGGGGGCGGACTATGGCTACACCTTC. The full variable domain, with the rest looked up from reference TRBV2 and TRBJ1-2, is EPEVTQTPSHQVTQMGQEVILRCVPISNHLYFYWYRQILGQKVEFLVSFYNNEISEKSEIFDDQFSVERPDGSNFTLKIRSTKLEDSAMYFCASSGQGADYGYTFGSGTRLTVV.

The V call is TRBV7-9, the J call TRBJ1-1; 7 bases map to TRBD1. The CDR3 is 16 residues long. The germline CDR1 and CDR2 sequences are SEHNR and FQNEAQ (reference sequence). The V gene end was trimmed by 1 base and the J gene end by 5 bases; junction bases not matched to a gene: 10. The CDR3 DNA is TGTGCCAGCAGCTTAGACCTTGCAGGGGGAGGAACTGAAGCTTTCTTT. It codes for CASSLDLAGGGTEAFF.

The chain is built from TRBV9 and TRBJ2-5; TRBD2 matches 8 bases. The CDR3 runs to 14 residues. With V trimmed by 4 bases and J by 4 bases, 6 bases remained unmatched. CDR1 is SGDLS and CDR2 is YYNGEE in the germline V gene. DNA of the CDR3: TGTGCCAGCAGCTCCAACGGGGGGGGAGAGACCCAGTACTTC. As protein: CASSSNGGGETQYF.

This sequence joins TRBV3-1 (or the pseudogene TRBV3-2) and TRBJ2-7, with TRBD2 as a possible D gene (5 bases). V was cut by 2 bases and J by 0 bases, with 11 bases left in between. CDR3 size: 15 residues. Germline CDR1 and CDR2: LGHDT and YNNKEL (reference sequence). The CDR3 region is CASSQSSQSSYEQYF. The CDR3 coding sequence is TGTGCCAGCAGCCAATCTAGCCAGAGCTCCTACGAGCAGTACTTC.

The J gene is TRBJ2-7, the V gene TRBV15; TRBD1 might be the D (6 bases). V lost 3 bases to trimming and J lost 4 bases, with 10 bases between them. There are 13 residues in the CDR3. Germline V gives CDR1 LNHNV, CDR2 YYDKDF (reference sequence). CDR3 sequence: CATSRRQGYEQYF. CDR3 DNA: TGTGCCACCAGCAGGCGGCAGGGGTACGAGCAGTACTTC.

The V gene is TRBV18, the J gene TRBJ2-1; D is possibly TRBD2 (6 bases). This CDR3 has 17 residues. The germline gives CDR1 KGHSH, CDR2 LQKENI. Trimming removed 3 bases from V and 0 bases from J, with 15 bases in between. CDR3 residues: CASSPLAVAASYNEQFF. In DNA, the CDR3 is TGTGCCAGCTCACCCCTGGCGGTAGCGGCCTCCTACAATGAGCAGTTCTTC.

In DNA, the CDR3 is TGTGCCAGCAGCCCGGGGGGGCGGCCCGCGAACACCGGGGAGCTGTTTTTT. Encoded protein: CASSPGGRPANTGELFF. The V and J genes are TRBV5-4 and TRBJ2-2; 8 nucleotides agree with TRBD2. Trimming at V came to 4 bases and at J to 0 bases, leaving 8 bases not matched to a gene. Germline V CDR1 and CDR2: SGHNT, YYREEE (reference sequence). This CDR3 comprises 17 residues. The full variable domain, in which reference TRBV5-4 and TRBJ2-2 provide the parts outside the CDR3, is ETGVTQSPTHLIKTRGQQVTLRCSSQSGHNTVSWYQQALGQGPQFIFQYYREEENGRGNFPPRFSGLQFPNYSSELNVNALELDDSALYLCASSPGGRPANTGELFFGEGSRLTVL.

The CDR3: CASIFDGGTEAFF. The CDR3 DNA is TGTGCCAGCATTTTTGACGGGGGCACTGAAGCTTTCTTT. The chain is built from TRBV2 and TRBJ1-1, with D possibly matching TRBD1 (5 bases). Trimming stripped 7 bases from V and 4 bases from J, with 13 bases between. Germline CDR1 reads SNHLY; CDR2 reads FYNNEI. The CDR3 runs to 13 residues. Full variable domain (remainder filled in from reference TRBV2 and TRBJ1-1): EPEVTQTPSHQVTQMGQEVILRCVPISNHLYFYWYRQILGQKVEFLVSFYNNEISEKSEIFDDQFSVERPDGSNFTLKIRSTKLEDSAMYFCASIFDGGTEAFFGQGTRLTVV.

The chain is built from TRBV3-1 (or the pseudogene TRBV3-2) and TRBJ2-2; D remains ambiguous. Germline lookup yields CDR1 LGHDT and CDR2 YNNKEL (reference sequence). Deletions cut 3 bases from V and 4 bases from J, with 6 bases between. The length of the CDR3 is 13 residues. CDR3: CASSHQVTGELFF. The CDR3, as DNA: TGTGCCAGCAGCCATCAGGTCACCGGGGAGCTGTTTTTT.

This clone occurred a few times. CDR3 region: CASSSKDRGNQPQHF. In nucleotides, the CDR3 is TGTGCCAGCAGCTCGAAGGACAGGGGCAATCAGCCCCAGCATTTT. The chain carries TRBV7-9 and TRBJ1-5, with 8 bases that match TRBD1. Germline CDR1 and CDR2: SEHNR and FQNEAQ (reference sequence). The V and J ends lost 4 bases and 2 bases, in that order; junction bases with no gene match: 4. The CDR3 has 15 residues.

The chain uses TRBV7-6 and TRBJ2-2; 10 positions match TRBD2. Losses at the gene ends were 4 bases for V and 1 base for J; bases not matched to a gene: 3. Germline CDR1 reads SGHVS; CDR2 reads FNYEAQ. CDR3 size: 16 residues. The chain's CDR3 is CASSSVAGGNTGELFF. DNA of the CDR3: TGTGCCAGCAGCTCAGTAGCGGGAGGGAACACCGGGGAGCTGTTTTTT.

The chain combines TRBV18 with TRBJ1-3; 11 bases line up with TRBD1. The CDR3 sequence is 16 residues long. Germline V gene sequence: CDR1 KGHSH, CDR2 LQKENI. V trimming: 3 bases; J trimming: 0 bases; junction bases outside the gene matches: 1. CDR3 in amino acids: CASSPGQGASGNTIYF. The CDR3 region has the DNA TGTGCCAGCTCACCCGGACAGGGGGCCTCTGGAAACACCATATATTTT.

The V call is TRBV28, the J call TRBJ2-1, with 8 nucleotides matching TRBD1. The CDR3 runs 15 residues. The germline V gene has CDR1 MDHEN and CDR2 SYDVKM. V shed 5 bases and J 3 bases; nucleotides not matched to a gene: 6. CDR3 in DNA: TGTGCCAGCAGTGAGCCGGGACAGGACTACAATGAGCAGTTCTTC. It translates to CASSEPGQDYNEQFF.

The chain combines TRBV20-1 with TRBJ2-3, with D unresolved. Trimming removed 6 bases at V and 4 bases at J, with 8 bases between. Germline V gene lookup returns CDR1 DFQATT and CDR2 SNEGSKA (reference sequence). The CDR3 is 11 residues long. CDR3 region: CSASRSDTQYF. The CDR3 DNA reads as TGCAGTGCGAGCCGGTCAGATACGCAGTATTTT.